One sample yielded the 3 T cell receptor beta chains listed below, sequenced in a study of shared clonotypes between healthy human individuals. Measured with immunoSEQ multiplex PCR; TCRdb has only the in-frame clones, and not every one. The table shows 750,000 to 1,000,000 clones, with about 92% occurring only once. The naive CD8 fraction comprised CD45RO-negative cells positively selected for CCR7 and excluded terminally differentiated effector memory CD45RA+ cells. The specimen sequenced was naive CD8+ T cells sorted from blood. These receptors all come from a man between 25 and 39 years old in good health.

The rearrangement joins TRBV7-9 to TRBJ2-1; D gene uncertain. CDR3 length equals 13 residues. V gave up 10 bases and J gave up 1 base, with 11 bases separating them. Germline assignment: CDR1 SEHNR and CDR2 FQNEAQ (reference sequence). CDR3 sequence reads: CANQERSYNEQFF. CDR3 nucleotide sequence: TGTGCCAACCAGGAGAGGTCCTACAATGAGCAGTTCTTC.

This sequence joins TRBV2 and TRBJ1-1; D gene unclear. V lost 3 bases and J lost 7, with 6 bases in between. Germline CDR1 SNHLY, CDR2 FYNNEI. The CDR3 is made up of 11 amino acids. In DNA form, the CDR3 reads TGTGCCAGCAGTGACGGGTTTGAAGCTTTCTTT. Amino acids: CASSDGFEAFF.

This sequence joins TRBV11-2 and TRBJ2-1; D possibly corresponds to TRBD2 (6 bases). V was cut by 0 bases and J by 1 base, with 7 bases left in between. Germline CDR1 and CDR2: SGHAT and FQNNGV. CDR3 length equals 15 residues. CDR3 loop: CASSLEAGSYNEQFF. CDR3 DNA: TGTGCCAGCAGCTTAGAGGCGGGATCCTACAATGAGCAGTTCTTC. Full variable domain (rest looked up from reference TRBV11-2 and TRBJ2-1): EAGVAQSPRYKIIEKRQSVAFWCNPISGHATLYWYQQILGQGPKLLIQFQNNGVVDDSQLPKDRFSAERLKGVDSTLKIQPAKLEDSAVYLCASSLEAGSYNEQFFGPGTRLTVL.